This entry is about one T cell receptor beta chain. The data were produced by immunoSEQ multiplex PCR, yet TCRdb's version contains in-frame clones alone and is incomplete. The sample has around 280,000 clones, roughly 85% seen once; the top ten hold about 6.1%. The record originates from a study of blood T cell repertoires in COVID-19. Study details: Samples of COVID-19 (acute and convalescent) were obtained from the United States, Italy and Spain. Nucleic acid was either cDNA or gDNA, and it came from T cells, B-cell-depleted T cells, or PBMCs.

Those who participated ranged in age from roughly 18 to 100 years and resided in approximately 26 US areas. Germline CDR1 and CDR2: SGHTA and FQGTGA. The germline V and J ends were trimmed by 5 bases and 1 base, with 8 bases remaining between them. This CDR3 is built from 14 residues. Source material: PBMCs or T cells enriched from blood (not recorded which). V and J are TRBV7-3 and TRBJ2-2; a weak D match, TRBD2 (6 bases). The origin of this receptor is a woman aged 40 to 49 who had recovered from COVID-19. The CDR3 region has the DNA TGTGCCAGCAGCCGGGACTGGAACACCGGGGAGCTGTTTTTT. Residues: CASSRDWNTGELFF.